This T cell receptor beta chain comes out of a study of shared clonotypes between healthy human individuals. Donors had no recently reported acute infections or vaccinations and were HIV-negative. The study, taken as a whole, reports: The study sampled only blood, and tissue repertoires likely differ. On the whole, naive subsets had larger estimated richness than memory subsets had.

Authors' processing steps: ImmunoSEQ supplied junction-only sequences lacking quality scores, so filtering was different. Measured with immunoSEQ multiplex PCR; TCRdb has only the in-frame clones, and not every one. Clonal size and the V and J genes are those of that table, whereas D and trimming came from the DNA. The sample contains around 980,000 clones, roughly 74% of which appear only once. Germline CDR1 reads SGHTA; CDR2 reads FQGNSA. The V and J ends lost 5 bases and 0 bases respectively, with 17 bases between them. This CDR3 spans 16 amino acids. Worth noting for this clone: Its specificity is not known.

The source of this sequence is a man in his late teens or twenties in good health. Some clones in this sample may be carry-over from other donors' samples. The rearrangement links TRBV7-2 to TRBJ2-7; D may be TRBD1 or TRBD2 (5 bases each). Source material: memory CD4+ T cells from PBMCs. Subset noted: CD45RA-negative fraction. CDR3 nucleotides: TGTGCCAGCAGCATCAACAGGATCGGGATCTCCTACGAGCAGTACTTC. Residues: CASSINRIGISYEQYF.